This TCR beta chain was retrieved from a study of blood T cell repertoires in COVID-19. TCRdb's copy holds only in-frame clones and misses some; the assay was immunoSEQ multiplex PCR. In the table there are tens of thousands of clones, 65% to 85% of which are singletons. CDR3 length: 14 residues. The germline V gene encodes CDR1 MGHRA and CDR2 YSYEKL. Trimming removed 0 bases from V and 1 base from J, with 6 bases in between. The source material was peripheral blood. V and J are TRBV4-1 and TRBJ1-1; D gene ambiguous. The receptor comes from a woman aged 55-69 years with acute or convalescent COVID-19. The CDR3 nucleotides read TGCGCCAGCAGCCAAGAGGCCCCGAACACTGAAGCTTTCTTT. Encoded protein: CASSQEAPNTEAFF.